These 18 T cell receptor beta chains were sequenced from one sample in a study of T cell clonotyping in hematopoietic cell transplantation. Data came from immunoSEQ multiplex PCR; TCRdb stores just in-frame clones and leaves some out. The sample records 15,000 to 20,000 clones, 70% to 75% being singletons. The sequenced material came from peripheral blood mononuclear cells. These receptors were obtained from a woman aged 55-70 years in good health. Some clones in this sample may be carry-over from other donors' samples.

The chain combines TRBV6-5 with TRBJ1-5; 7 nucleotides agree with TRBD1. This CDR3 spans 14 amino acids. Germline-derived CDR1 and CDR2 are MNHEY and SVGAGI. The ends lost 4 bases at V and 4 bases at J; junction bases unmatched: 4. In nucleotides, the CDR3 is TGTGCCAGCAGTTTGGGGACAGCGAATCAGCCCCAGCATTTT. The encoded protein is CASSLGTANQPQHF.

The J gene is TRBJ2-5, the V gene TRBV7-9; D remains ambiguous. From germline, CDR1 is SEHNR and CDR2 FQNEAQ (reference sequence). The CDR3 contains 11 residues. Trimming took off 5 bases at V and 5 bases at J, with 6 bases between the two ends. The CDR3 region has the DNA TGTGCCAGCAGCCTTTTCGAGACCCAGTACTTC. Residues: CASSLFETQYF. Together with reference TRBV7-9 and TRBJ2-5, the CDR3 gives the full variable domain: DTGVSQNPRHKITKRGQNVTFRCDPISEHNRLYWYRQTLGQGPEFLTYFQNEAQLEKSRLLSDRFSAERPKGSFSTLEIQRTEQGDSAMYLCASSLFETQYFGPGTRLLVL.

The chain carries TRBV7-3 and TRBJ1-2; D is possibly TRBD1 (6 bases). Trimming took off 4 bases at V and 1 base at J, with 22 bases between the two ends. Germline-derived CDR1 and CDR2 are SGHTA and FQGTGA. The length of the CDR3 is 18 residues. This chain's CDR3 is CASSYRTVLAENNYGYTF. The CDR3 DNA sequence: TGTGCCAGCAGCTACCGGACAGTACTCGCTGAGAATAACTATGGCTACACCTTC.

This clone was counted only a few times. The J gene is TRBJ1-1, the V gene TRBV5-4; D unclear. Germline loops: CDR1 SGHNT, CDR2 YYREEE (reference sequence). Between the trimmed V and J ends, which lost 3 bases and 1 base, there was a span of 10 bases. The CDR3 is 14 amino acids. CDR3 loop: CASSWTMGNTEAFF. The CDR3 nucleotides read TGTGCCAGCAGCTGGACCATGGGGAACACTGAAGCTTTCTTT.

This clone was picked up a small number of times. CDR3 sequence (DNA): TGTGCCAGCAGTTTGGCAAGGGGGCCCGGGGAGCTGTTTTTT. This gives the protein CASSLARGPGELFF. V gene TRBV28 combines with J gene TRBJ2-2; 7 positions agree with TRBD1. The CDR3 covers 14 residues. Germline V gene sequence: CDR1 MDHEN, CDR2 SYDVKM. The V and J ends lost 3 bases and 6 bases, in that order; junction bases with no gene match: 4.

This clone was seen more than once but under ten times. This rearrangement joins TRBV28 to TRBJ2-3; a possible D gene is TRBD2 (5 bases). V lost 7 bases to trimming and J lost 4 bases, with 18 bases between them. This CDR3 comprises 15 residues. Germline CDR1 and CDR2: MDHEN and SYDVKM. The CDR3 coding sequence is TGTGCCAGCACCCTAAGGACGGGGATGTCAGATACGCAGTATTTT. Translation: CASTLRTGMSDTQYF.

The chain carries TRBV4-1 and TRBJ1-5; D remains unclear. The V end lost 1 base, the J end lost 5 bases, and 6 bases lay between the germline ends. Looked up from germline, CDR1 is MGHRA and CDR2 is YSYEKL. The length of the CDR3 is 13 residues. Written as DNA, the CDR3 is TGCGCCAGCAGCCAAGCCCCTTATCAGCCCCAGCATTTT. The encoded protein is CASSQAPYQPQHF.

V is TRBV28 and J is TRBJ2-7, with D hard to call. In germline, CDR1 is MDHEN, CDR2 SYDVKM. Trimming took off 2 bases at V and 7 bases at J, with 6 bases between the two ends. There are 11 residues in the CDR3. The CDR3, as DNA: TGTGCCAGCAGTTTAAGGGAAGAGCAGTACTTC. Residues: CASSLREEQYF.

This rearrangement joins TRBV6-4 to TRBJ2-3, with D possibly matching TRBD2 (7 bases). V dropped 0 bases and J dropped 6 bases, with 13 bases sitting between them. Germline values: CDR1 MRHNA, CDR2 SNTAGT. The CDR3 loop spans 15 amino acids. The CDR3 sequence: CASSDSAGAGDTQYF. In nucleotides, the CDR3 is TGTGCCAGCAGTGACTCGGCGGGGGCAGGGGATACGCAGTATTTT.

The chain has TRBV5-6 and TRBJ2-7; D unresolved. Germline CDR1 SGHDT, CDR2 YYEEEE. The CDR3 sequence is 12 residues long. V shed 0 bases and J shed 6 bases, with 7 bases lying between them. The CDR3 DNA reads as TGTGCCAGCAGCTTGGTCCGGAGCGAGCAGTACTTC. Amino acids: CASSLVRSEQYF.

The sample holds a few counts of this clone. V and J are TRBV5-1 and TRBJ1-1; 7 nucleotides align to TRBD1. The ends lost 1 base at V and 3 bases at J; junction bases unmatched: 3. This CDR3 region has 14 residues. Germline V gene lookup returns CDR1 SGHRS and CDR2 YFSETQ. CDR3 residues: CASSLWQGDTEAFF. As DNA, the CDR3 is TGCGCCAGCAGCTTGTGGCAGGGGGACACTGAAGCTTTCTTT.

The rearrangement joins TRBV7-2 to TRBJ2-7; D uncertain. Germline V gene lookup returns CDR1 SGHTA and CDR2 FQGNSA. The V end lost 8 bases, the J end lost 0 bases, and 14 bases lay between the germline ends. This CDR3 spans 14 amino acids. The CDR3 nucleotides are TGTGCCAGCTGTGCGGCTGTCGGCTCCTACGAGCAGTACTTC. It is translated as CASCAAVGSYEQYF.

This rearrangement joins TRBV29-1 to TRBJ2-7; a weak D match, TRBD1 (5 bases). The CDR3 loop spans 12 amino acids. V lost 5 bases to trimming and J lost 3 bases, with 11 bases between them. Germline lookup yields CDR1 SQVTM and CDR2 ANQGSEA. The CDR3 protein is CSVSIQGYEQYF. The CDR3 DNA is TGCAGCGTTTCCATCCAGGGCTACGAGCAGTACTTC.

The rearrangement uses TRBV7-2 and TRBJ2-7; TRBD1 agrees at 9 bases. Germline CDR1 SGHTA, CDR2 FQGNSA. The CDR3 spans 15 residues. After removal of 4 bases from V and 5 bases from J, the junction contained 9 bases not matched to a gene. DNA for the CDR3: TGTGCCAGCAGCTGGACCGGGACAGGGAGGAACGAGCAGTACTTC. It specifies CASSWTGTGRNEQYF.

V gene TRBV28 combines with J gene TRBJ2-7, with 10 nucleotides matching TRBD1. The CDR3 runs to 13 residues. V shed 5 bases and J 6 bases; nucleotides not matched to a gene: 4. Per the germline V gene, CDR1 is MDHEN and CDR2 is SYDVKM. The CDR3 nucleotides read TGTGCCAGCAGTGACAGGGGGCTCTCCGAGCAGTACTTC. It encodes CASSDRGLSEQYF.

V is TRBV2 and J is TRBJ1-2; D is unclear. Germline CDR1 is SNHLY and CDR2 is FYNNEI. The ends were cut back, 0 bases at V and 7 bases at J, with 3 bases in the middle. The CDR3 covers 11 residues. CDR3 residues: CASSEALGYTF. The CDR3 DNA is TGTGCCAGCAGTGAAGCGCTTGGCTACACCTTC.

CDR3 residues: CASSYGVGAFF. CDR3 sequence (DNA): TGTGCCAGCAGTTACGGTGTTGGCGCTTTCTTT. The chain has TRBV25-1 and TRBJ1-1; D call uncertain. Per germline, CDR1 MGHDK and CDR2 SYGVNS. The germline V and J ends were trimmed by 5 bases and 11 bases, with 12 bases remaining between them. The CDR3 extends over 11 amino acids.

This chain connects TRBV30 to TRBJ1-2; no clear D gene. With 5 bases removed from V and 3 bases from J, the gap between germline ends came to 10 bases. Germline values: CDR1 GTSNPN, CDR2 SVGIG (reference sequence). CDR3 length: 12 amino acids. The CDR3 DNA reads TGTGCCTGGTCACAGATTTACTATGGCTACACCTTC. Protein product: CAWSQIYYGYTF.